The T cell receptor (beta chain) under discussion was sequenced for a study of T-cell reconstitution after alpha-beta-depleted transplantation in children. Study-level points and caveats: One year after transplant, T-cell counts and diversity came mostly from newly produced T cells. From surviving recipient T cells and thymic progenitors came the high day-60 TCRbeta diversity observed in some patients. Several hundred expanded graft clones reportedly were the source of alpha-beta T cells about two months after transplant.

The CDR3 is made up of 17 amino acids. In germline, CDR1 is SGHRS, CDR2 YFSETQ. Germline trimming cut 1 base from V and 0 bases from J; bases unmatched to any gene: 7. Comment on this clonotype: Its target is unknown.

Unique molecular identifiers were incorporated during preparation of the TCRbeta library. TCRdb analysed the PCR reads with MiXCR anew, one entry per CDR3 protein. This repertoire shows around 670,000 distinct CDR3 sequences, under 15% found once; its top ten account for around 0.79%. Sequencing used PBMCs, obtained before TCRalphabeta/CD19-depleted stem cell transplant. This rearrangement joins TRBV5-1 to TRBJ2-3, with 8 bases aligning to TRBD2. This receptor was identified in a girl aged 2 to 10 with congenital amegakaryocytic thrombocytopenia, due to receive a stem cell transplant. This CDR3 is CASSLYGSGTSTDTQYF. In nucleotides, the CDR3 is TGCGCCAGCAGCTTGTATGGTAGCGGGACTAGCACAGATACGCAGTATTTT.